The 19 T cell receptor beta chains in this list originate from one sample, sequenced in a study of T-cell memory formation after mild COVID-19. TCRdb re-analysed the 5' RACE reads in MiXCR, keeping a single row per CDR3 protein. The repertoire holds 120,000 to 150,000 distinct CDR3 sequences, with under 7% as singletons. Material for sequencing was PBMCs or a T cell subset sorted from them (not recorded which). The receptor source for this set is an adult woman who had mild COVID-19 (a few samples of this study predate the infection). Cell type and time point are not known.

This chain joins TRBV7-9 and TRBJ2-3; D is unclear. Germline V gene lookup returns CDR1 SEHNR and CDR2 FQNEAQ (reference sequence). The ends were cut back, 2 bases at V and 4 bases at J, with 4 bases in the middle. The length of the CDR3 is 12 residues. This CDR3 is CASSLPADTQYF. CDR3 DNA sequence: TGTGCCAGCAGCTTACCAGCAGATACGCAGTATTTT.

This clonotype was found many times. The genes are TRBV7-2 and TRBJ2-1; D possibly corresponds to TRBD2 (7 bases). In germline, CDR1 is SGHTA, CDR2 FQGNSA. Trimming stripped 6 bases from V and 4 bases from J, with 16 bases between. CDR3 length: 15 amino acids. This chain's CDR3 is CASRHPGGFYNEQFF. The CDR3 region has the DNA TGTGCCAGCAGACACCCGGGGGGCTTTTACAATGAGCAGTTCTTC. Variable domain in full (rest from reference TRBV7-2 and TRBJ2-1): GAGVSQSPSNKVTEKGKDVELRCDPISGHTALYWYRQSLGQGLEFLIYFQGNSAPDKSGLPSDRFSAERTGGSVSTLTIQRTQQEDSAVYLCASRHPGGFYNEQFFGPGTRLTVL.

The V gene is TRBV28, the J gene TRBJ2-1; TRBD1 agrees at 9 bases. Germline V gene data show CDR1 as MDHEN and CDR2 as SYDVKM. V lost 7 bases and J lost 8; bases outside the gene matches: 15. The CDR3 covers 16 residues. Here the CDR3 reads CASTGQGRHTRDEQFF. The DNA of the CDR3 is TGTGCCAGCACCGGACAGGGGAGACACACTAGGGATGAGCAGTTCTTC.

This clonotype was seen ten or more times. This sequence joins TRBV12-3 or TRBV12-4 and TRBJ2-3; 9 nucleotides match TRBD1. The CDR3 covers 16 residues. The V and J ends lost 2 bases and 3 bases, in that order; junction bases with no gene match: 6. The CDR3 sequence: CASSLTPGTGTDTQYF. The CDR3 nucleotides are TGTGCCAGCAGTTTAACCCCTGGGACAGGGACAGATACGCAGTATTTT.

Notes on this clonotype: The limits of the CDR3 on the DNA are not certain, so only TCRdb's listed CDR3 is given. The chain links TRBV7-5 to TRBJ2-3; TRBD1 was called by the table and not checked on the DNA. TRBV7-5 constitutes a pseudogene. Both ends counted, the CDR3 spans 17 residues. CDR3 region: CISVSEAEGGQLDTQYF.

The chain combines TRBV7-8 with TRBJ2-2; no clear D. Germline V CDR1 and CDR2: SGHVS, FQNEAQ. The CDR3 extends over 16 amino acids. The ends were cut back, 2 bases at V and 0 bases at J, with 10 bases in the middle. CDR3 DNA sequence: TGTGCCAGCAGCTTATACGGCGTCTCGAACACCGGGGAGCTGTTTTTT. Its translation is CASSLYGVSNTGELFF.

This clonotype was detected only a few times. A junction end diverges from the germline sequence, so it may reflect a read error. V and J are TRBV28 and TRBJ2-5, with D perhaps matching TRBD2 (6 bases). CDR1 and CDR2 from the germline V gene are MDHEN and SYDVKM. The CDR3 has 9 amino acids. CDR3 region: CASSRGTDF. The CDR3 coding sequence is TGTGCCAGCAGTCGGGGGACCGACTTC. Combining the CDR3 with reference TRBV28 and TRBJ2-5 gives the whole variable domain DVKVTQSSRYLVKRTGEKVFLECVQDMDHENMFWYRQDPGLGLRLIYFSYDVKMKEKGDIPEGYSVSREKKERFSLILESASTNQTSMYLCASSRGTDFGPGTRLLVL.

The chain joins TRBV24-1 to TRBJ2-2; 7 bases line up with TRBD1. V dropped 4 bases and J dropped 6; count of bases not matched to a gene: 7. Germline CDR1 and CDR2: KGHDR and SFDVKD. The CDR3 is 15 amino acids. The CDR3 spells CATSDQTTGSGELFF. In nucleotides, the CDR3 is TGTGCCACCAGTGACCAGACGACAGGGTCCGGGGAGCTGTTTTTT.

There are many counts of this clonotype. This sequence joins TRBV6-6 and TRBJ2-3; D is unresolved. With 3 bases removed from V and 1 base from J, the gap between germline ends came to 14 bases. The CDR3 contains 16 residues. Germline V gives CDR1 MNHNY, CDR2 SVGAGI (reference sequence). The CDR3 loop reads CASSYQSRAGTDTQYF. In nucleotides, the CDR3 is TGTGCCAGCAGTTATCAGTCCCGGGCCGGCACAGATACGCAGTATTTT.

Ten or more counts support this clonotype. The genes are TRBV7-2 and TRBJ1-4; possibly TRBD1 for D (5 bases). This CDR3 is built from 14 residues. V was clipped by 1 base and J by 8 bases, with 11 bases between them. CDR1 and CDR2 (germline): SGHTA, FQGNSA. The CDR3 coding sequence is TGTGCCAGCAGCTTAGGGGGGGGTCGCGAAAAACTGTTTTTT. Translation gives CASSLGGGREKLFF.

This chain uses TRBV15 with TRBJ2-7; maybe TRBD2 (6 bases). CDR3 length: 13 residues. The germline gives CDR1 LNHNV, CDR2 YYDKDF (reference sequence). Trimming shortened V by 3 bases and J by 3 bases, and 9 bases separated the two germline ends. In DNA, the CDR3 is TGTGCCACCAGCAGGCACGGGGGCTACGAGCAGTACTTC. Translated, it gives CATSRHGGYEQYF.

This clonotype was seen a handful of times. The chain uses TRBV6-5 and TRBJ1-4; D perhaps matches TRBD1 (5 bases). Germline-derived CDR1 and CDR2 are MNHEY and SVGAGI. V was clipped by 2 bases and J by 11 bases, with 9 bases between them. The CDR3 length is 12 residues. Here the CDR3 reads CASSYQGRKLFF. DNA for the CDR3: TGTGCCAGCAGTTACCAGGGCCGCAAACTGTTTTTT.

The chain links TRBV4-2 to TRBJ2-7; D possibly corresponds to TRBD2 (5 bases). V was clipped by 6 bases and J by 2 bases, with 17 bases between them. Germline-derived CDR1 and CDR2 are LGHNA and YNFKEQ. CDR3 length: 15 residues. DNA for the CDR3: TGTGCCAGCAGGGAAGCGAGCGGAACAACCTACGAGCAGTACTTC. Its protein product is CASREASGTTYEQYF.

This clonotype was counted at least ten times. The genes are TRBV29-1 and TRBJ2-5; D perhaps matches TRBD1 (5 bases). CDR1 and CDR2 (germline): SQVTM, ANQGSEA. Trimming removed 8 bases from V and 4 bases from J, with 14 bases in between. This CDR3 spans 12 amino acids. CDR3 in DNA: TGCAGCTCCGATGGAAGGGGAGAGACCCAGTACTTC. This translates into CSSDGRGETQYF.

This chain connects TRBV5-6 to TRBJ2-1, with D possibly matching TRBD2 (6 bases). This CDR3 region has 17 residues. The germline gives CDR1 SGHDT, CDR2 YYEEEE. V was cut by 4 bases and J by 5 bases, with 22 bases left in between. As DNA, the CDR3 is TGTGCCAGCAGCGCGGGCGATGTGGCGGGGCAACACAATGAGCAGTTCTTC. This sequence encodes CASSAGDVAGQHNEQFF. Variable domain in full (rest from reference TRBV5-6 and TRBJ2-1): DAGVTQSPTHLIKTRGQQVTLRCSPKSGHDTVSWYQQALGQGPQFIFQYYEEEERQRGNFPDRFSGHQFPNYSSELNVNALLLGDSALYLCASSAGDVAGQHNEQFFGPGTRLTVL.

This clonotype was recorded at least ten times. The chain combines TRBV7-9 with TRBJ1-1, with no clear D. The CDR3 covers 12 residues. The germline gives CDR1 SEHNR, CDR2 FQNEAQ (reference sequence). V dropped 5 bases and J dropped 4 bases, with 8 bases sitting between them. CDR3 loop: CASSRRGTEAFF. As DNA, the CDR3 is TGTGCCAGCAGCCGCCGGGGCACTGAAGCTTTCTTT.

The chain is built from TRBV10-3 and TRBJ2-7; 10 bases fit TRBD2. The length of the CDR3 is 15 residues. Germline CDR1 and CDR2: ENHRY and SYGVKD. J was trimmed by 3 bases and V by 6 bases; bases with no gene match: 8. The CDR3 DNA follows: TGTGCCATCAGACCCGAGCGGGAGGGCGTCTACGAGCAGTACTTC. This sequence encodes CAIRPEREGVYEQYF.

This clonotype has a handful of counts. This sequence joins TRBV6-6 and TRBJ2-3; 8 nucleotides agree with TRBD2. V gave up 2 bases and J gave up 0 bases; unmatched junction bases: 10. CDR3 length: 18 amino acids. The germline V gene encodes CDR1 MNHNY and CDR2 SVGAGI (reference sequence). The CDR3 DNA sequence: TGTGCCAGCAGTTACGGTACTAGCGGCCTCGGAAGCACAGATACGCAGTATTTT. Translated: CASSYGTSGLGSTDTQYF.

The chain links TRBV6-1 to TRBJ2-7; D may be TRBD1 (5 bases). CDR1 and CDR2 from the germline V gene are MNHNS and SASEGT. The CDR3 contains 14 residues. The V end was cut by 6 bases, the J end by 5 bases, with 17 bases between. The CDR3 region has the DNA TGTGCCAGCAGGGCGGTGGGGCCGATGGACGAGCAGTACTTC. Protein product: CASRAVGPMDEQYF.